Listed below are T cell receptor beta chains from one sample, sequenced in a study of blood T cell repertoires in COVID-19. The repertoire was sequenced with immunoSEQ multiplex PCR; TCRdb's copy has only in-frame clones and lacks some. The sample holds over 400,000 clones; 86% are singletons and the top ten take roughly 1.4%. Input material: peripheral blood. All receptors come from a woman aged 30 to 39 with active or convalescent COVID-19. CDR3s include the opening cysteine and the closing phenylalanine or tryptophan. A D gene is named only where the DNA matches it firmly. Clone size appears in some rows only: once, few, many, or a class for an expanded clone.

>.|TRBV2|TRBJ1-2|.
TGTGCCAGCAGTTCCGACAGTGCTAACTATGGCTACACCTTC
CASSSDSANYGYTF
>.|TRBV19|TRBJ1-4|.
TGTGCCAGTAGTACCGCTGGGAGTAAACTGTTTTTT
CASSTAGSKLFF
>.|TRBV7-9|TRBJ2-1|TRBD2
TGTGCCAGCAGCCCGAATCTGGGCCTTAGCGGGGCCTACAATGAGCAGTTCTTC
CASSPNLGLSGAYNEQFF
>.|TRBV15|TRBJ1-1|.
TGTGCCACCAGCAGTCATACCTTGGTGCTAGTCACTGAAGCTTTCTTT
CATSSHTLVLVTEAFF
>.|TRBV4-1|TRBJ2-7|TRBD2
TGCGCCAGCAGCCAGATCCAACCACGCGGGGGGCAACGTCGGGAGCAGTACTTC
CASSQIQPRGGQRREQYF
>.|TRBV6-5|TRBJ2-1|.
TGTGCCAGCAGGGACTCTCTCGAGGGGCAGTTCTTC
CASRDSLEGQFF
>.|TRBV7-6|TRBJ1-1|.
TGTGCCAGCAGCTTAGAATGGGCAGCGAACACTGAAGCTTTCTTT
CASSLEWAANTEAFF
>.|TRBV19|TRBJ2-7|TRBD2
TGTGCCAGTAGCGGGAGGGCTCTAGACGAGCAGTACTTC
CASSGRALDEQYF
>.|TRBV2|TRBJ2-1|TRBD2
TGTGCCAGCATTTCCTACGCGGGAGGGCCAGAATACAATGAGCAGTTCTTC
CASISYAGGPEYNEQFF
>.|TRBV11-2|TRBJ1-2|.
TGTGCCAGCAGAAGGTGGGGGCAGAATACTAACTATGGCTACACCTTC
CASRRWGQNTNYGYTF
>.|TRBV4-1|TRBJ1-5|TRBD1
TGCGCCAGCAGCCAAACCCGACAGGGCCGAGGCAATCAGCCCCAGCATTTT
CASSQTRQGRGNQPQHF
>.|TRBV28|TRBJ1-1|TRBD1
TGTGCCAGCAGTTTAACTCCGGGACAGGGGACGGGAATCACTGAAGCTTTCTTT
CASSLTPGQGTGITEAFF
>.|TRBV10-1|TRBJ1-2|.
TGCGCCAGCAGTGACAGGGCCCGCACCTTC
CASSDRARTF
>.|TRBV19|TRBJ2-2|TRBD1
TGTGCCAGTACTCAAGAGGGACAGGGGTTCCCCGGGGAGCTGTTTTTT
CASTQEGQGFPGELFF
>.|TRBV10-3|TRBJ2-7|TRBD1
TGTGCCATCAGTGAGTCGGGACAGGGCTACGAGCAGTACTTC
CAISESGQGYEQYF
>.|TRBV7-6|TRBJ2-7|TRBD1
TGTGCCAGCAGCTACCTGGCAACAGGGGACGAGCAGTACTTC
CASSYLATGDEQYF
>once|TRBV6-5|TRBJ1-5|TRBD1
TGTGCCAGCAGTTACGCGACAGGGGACCGGGATCAGCCCCAGCATTTT
CASSYATGDRDQPQHF
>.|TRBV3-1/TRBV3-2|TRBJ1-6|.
TGTGCCAGCAGCCAAGAACCCCCTAGGTCCCTCCACTTT
CASSQEPPRSLHF
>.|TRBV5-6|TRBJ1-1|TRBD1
TGTGCCAGCAGAAGGACAGGGACCCTTGAAGCTTTCTTT
CASRRTGTLEAFF
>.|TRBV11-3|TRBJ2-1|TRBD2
TGTGCCAGCAGCTTTCACACTAGCGGGAGCTATGAGCAGTTCTTC
CASSFHTSGSYEQFF
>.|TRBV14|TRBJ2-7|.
TGTGCCAGCAGCCACTGGCCAGATTCCTACGAGCAGTACTTC
CASSHWPDSYEQYF
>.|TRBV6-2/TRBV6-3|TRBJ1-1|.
TGTGCCAGCAGTCCCCCAGGTAGGGGGACTGAAGCTTTCTTT
CASSPPGRGTEAFF
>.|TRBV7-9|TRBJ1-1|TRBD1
TGTGCCAGCAGCTTACAGGGACAGGGGAGGAGGGCTTTCTTT
CASSLQGQGRRAFF
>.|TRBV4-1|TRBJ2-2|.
TGCGCCAGCAGCCACCCACAGGGAGCCGGGGAGCTGTTTTTT
CASSHPQGAGELFF
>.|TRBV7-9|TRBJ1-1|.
TGTGCCAGCAGCTCCATGGGCAGACCATTAGAAGCTTTCTTT
CASSSMGRPLEAFF
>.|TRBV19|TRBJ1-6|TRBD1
TGTGCCAGTAGTTCAACAGGGGCAAGGTCACCCCTCCACTTT
CASSSTGARSPLHF
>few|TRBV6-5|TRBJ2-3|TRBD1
TGTGCCAGCAGCGAGACAGGGGGCTCCGCAGATACGCAGTATTTT
CASSETGGSADTQYF
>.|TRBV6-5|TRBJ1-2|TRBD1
TGTGCCAGCAGTTACGGGACAGGGAACTATGGCTACACCTTC
CASSYGTGNYGYTF
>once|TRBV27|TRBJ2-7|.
TGTGCCAGCAGTTTAGGGGCCAGGGATTACGAGCAGTACTTC
CASSLGARDYEQYF
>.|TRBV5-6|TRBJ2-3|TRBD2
TGTGCCAGCAGCCACGTCCCGGGACTAGCGGGGGGGAGCACAGATACGCAGTATTTT
CASSHVPGLAGGSTDTQYF